Below, 3 T cell receptor beta chains from the same sample are listed, as sequenced in a study of resident and recirculating memory T cells in vitiligo. The method was immunoSEQ multiplex PCR; TCRdb's version includes in-frame clones alone and lacks a portion of them. This sample yields 40,000 to 50,000 clones, of which around nine tenths are seen a single time; roughly 5% belongs to the top ten. What was sequenced was blood. These receptors originate from a male donor with vitiligo.

This rearrangement joins TRBV7-8 to TRBJ2-5, with 9 bases lining up with TRBD2. J gave up 4 bases and V 4 bases, and 10 bases lay outside the gene matches. The CDR3 has 16 residues. Germline values: CDR1 SGHVS, CDR2 FQNEAQ. The CDR3 DNA sequence: TGTGCCAGCAGCTCACCGGGACTAGCTTTCGGAGAGACCCAGTACTTC. It codes for CASSSPGLAFGETQYF.

The chain carries TRBV5-4 and TRBJ2-5; D gene unclear. Trimming stripped 0 bases from V and 2 bases from J, with 5 bases between. The CDR3 covers 13 residues. The V gene's germline CDR1 is SGHNT and CDR2 YYREEE (reference sequence). For the CDR3, the DNA is TGTGCCAGCAGCTTGGGCAGGCAAGAGACCCAGTACTTC. Amino acids: CASSLGRQETQYF.

V and J are TRBV9 and TRBJ1-2, with 9 bases identical to TRBD1. Germline values: CDR1 SGDLS, CDR2 YYNGEE. The CDR3 runs to 12 residues. V was clipped by 0 bases and J by 14 bases; unmatched bases: 5. The CDR3 coding sequence is TGTGCCAGCAGCGTAGGGACAGGGGTACTTACCTTC. The encoded protein is CASSVGTGVLTF.